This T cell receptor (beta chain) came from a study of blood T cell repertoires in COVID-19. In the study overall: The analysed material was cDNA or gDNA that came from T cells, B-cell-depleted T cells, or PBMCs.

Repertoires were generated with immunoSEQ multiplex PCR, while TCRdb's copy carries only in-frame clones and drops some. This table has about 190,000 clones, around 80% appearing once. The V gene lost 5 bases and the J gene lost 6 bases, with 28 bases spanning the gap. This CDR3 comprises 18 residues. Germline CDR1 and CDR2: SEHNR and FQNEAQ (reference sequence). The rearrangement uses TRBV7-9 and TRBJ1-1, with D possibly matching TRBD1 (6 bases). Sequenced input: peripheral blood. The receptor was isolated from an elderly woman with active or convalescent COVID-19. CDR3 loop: CASSDFLLTGYTTAEAFF. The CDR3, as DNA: TGTGCCAGCAGCGATTTCCTATTAACAGGGTATACCACCGCTGAAGCTTTCTTT. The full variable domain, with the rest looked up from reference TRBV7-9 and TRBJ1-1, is DTGVSQNPRHKITKRGQNVTFRCDPISEHNRLYWYRQTLGQGPEFLTYFQNEAQLEKSRLLSDRFSAERPKGSFSTLEIQRTEQGDSAMYLCASSDFLLTGYTTAEAFFGQGTRLTVV.